This T cell receptor beta chain was sequenced for a study of vaccination effects on CD4 cells after COVID-19. Before any sequencing was done, the ViraFEST assay used viral peptide pools to expand antigen-specific CD4+ T cells. Cells that had been cultured for approximately ten days were the source of isolated CD4+ T cells. The individual was infected with SARS-CoV-2 between March and December 2020, as confirmed by PCR. Profiling relied on immunoSEQ multiplex PCR, and the TCRdb table lists in-frame clones only, not all of them. The data hold around 40,000 clones, with under 80% observed a single time. V was pared by 7 bases and J by 2 bases, with 5 bases between. CDR1 and CDR2 (germline): SQVTM, ANQGSEA. This CDR3 is built from 10 residues. To note about this clone: Its antigen is not identified.

This chain uses TRBV29-1 with TRBJ1-1; D gene uncertain. The clonotype originates from a human donor who had a prior SARS-CoV-2 infection. Sequences were derived from CD4+ T cells from PBMCs cultured with a peptide pool, sampled before COVID-19 vaccination. The CDR3 spells CSAQNTEAFF. The CDR3 nucleotides are TGCAGCGCCCAAAACACTGAAGCTTTCTTT.